The 20 T cell receptor beta chains presented below share a single source sample, sequenced in a study of blood T cell repertoires in COVID-19. Sequencing was performed with immunoSEQ multiplex PCR; in TCRdb, only in-frame clones are kept and a portion is missing. The data hold 200,000 to 300,000 clones, with about nine tenths observed a single time. Sample: peripheral blood. These receptor sequences come from a man aged 25-40 years with COVID-19, enrolled during active disease.

The V gene is TRBV19, the J gene TRBJ1-3; D might be TRBD1 (5 bases). The CDR3 consists of 15 residues. Trimming shortened V by 5 bases and J by 0 bases, and 11 bases separated the two germline ends. Germline loops: CDR1 LNHDA, CDR2 SQIVND (reference sequence). CDR3 sequence reads: CASSATAISGNTIYF. CDR3 nucleotide sequence: TGTGCCAGTAGTGCGACAGCGATCTCTGGAAACACCATATATTTT.

The chain couples TRBV19 to TRBJ2-7; D gene uncertain. Looked up from germline, CDR1 is LNHDA and CDR2 is SQIVND (reference sequence). Between the trimmed V and J ends, which lost 6 bases and 0 bases, there was a span of 12 bases. The CDR3 has 14 residues. Written as DNA, the CDR3 is TGTGCCAGTAGCCTGTCGGTTCGCTCCTACGAGCAGTACTTC. Translated, it gives CASSLSVRSYEQYF. The full variable domain, its missing parts supplied by reference TRBV19 and TRBJ2-7, is DGGITQSPKYLFRKEGQNVTLSCEQNLNHDAMYWYRQDPGQGLRLIYYSQIVNDFQKGDIAEGYSVSREKKESFPLTVTSAQKNPTAFYLCASSLSVRSYEQYFGPGTRLTVT.

This chain links TRBV6-5 with TRBJ1-1; D uncertain. CDR1 is MNHEY, CDR2 SVGAGI, per germline. V lost 2 bases, J lost 1 base, and 5 bases lay in between. The CDR3 runs to 13 residues. The chain's CDR3 is CASSYRRNTEAFF. Here the CDR3 DNA reads TGTGCCAGCAGTTACAGGAGGAACACTGAAGCTTTCTTT.

V is TRBV5-4 and J is TRBJ1-4, with D possibly matching TRBD1 (6 bases). Germline loops: CDR1 SGHNT, CDR2 YYREEE (reference sequence). The germline V and J ends were trimmed by 4 bases and 8 bases, with 12 bases remaining between them. The CDR3 runs 13 residues. As DNA, the CDR3 is TGTGCCAGCAGCGTAAACAGGGCAGAAAAACTGTTTTTT. It yields the protein CASSVNRAEKLFF.

The chain carries TRBV5-1 and TRBJ2-3, with D possibly TRBD1 on 5 matching bases. Trimming stripped 0 bases from V and 0 bases from J, with 8 bases between. CDR1 and CDR2 (germline): SGHRS, YFSETQ. The CDR3 covers 15 residues. The CDR3 sequence is CASSLGQLSTDTQYF. DNA of the CDR3: TGCGCCAGCAGCTTGGGACAGCTTAGCACAGATACGCAGTATTTT. Full variable domain (missing parts from reference TRBV5-1 and TRBJ2-3): KAGVTQTPRYLIKTRGQQVTLSCSPISGHRSVSWYQQTPGQGLQFLFEYFSETQRNKGNFPGRFSGRQFSNSRSEMNVSTLELGDSALYLCASSLGQLSTDTQYFGPGTRLTVL.

The chain is built from TRBV5-1 and TRBJ2-1; no clear D gene. The ends were cut back, 5 bases at V and 6 bases at J, with 9 bases in the middle. Germline-derived CDR1 and CDR2 are SGHRS and YFSETQ. The CDR3 is made up of 12 amino acids. The CDR3 here is CASRRGSNEQFF. The CDR3 DNA reads TGCGCCAGCAGAAGAGGAAGCAATGAGCAGTTCTTC.

V gene TRBV6-6 combines with J gene TRBJ1-5; D remains ambiguous. Germline V gives CDR1 MNHNY, CDR2 SVGAGI (reference sequence). The CDR3 covers 13 residues. Between the trimmed V and J ends, which lost 7 bases and 11 bases, there was a span of 18 bases. The CDR3 DNA reads TGTGCCAGCACCCAGTCTTGGCAATCAGCCCAGCATTTT. Encoded protein: CASTQSWQSAQHF.

This chain joins TRBV6-5 and TRBJ1-2, with 8 positions matching TRBD1. The germline gives CDR1 MNHEY, CDR2 SVGAGI. Unmatched junction bases numbered 7, after V lost 4 bases and J lost 0 bases. CDR3 length: 16 amino acids. The CDR3 is CASSLDRVTANYGYTF. CDR3 nucleotide sequence: TGTGCCAGCAGTTTGGACAGGGTGACAGCTAACTATGGCTACACCTTC.

The chain links TRBV28 to TRBJ1-5; TRBD1 agrees at 10 bases. The length of the CDR3 is 17 residues. Germline-derived CDR1 and CDR2 are MDHEN and SYDVKM. V gave up 3 bases and J gave up 6 bases; unmatched junction bases: 11. The CDR3 is CASSFIGQGGKLQPQHF. CDR3 coding DNA: TGTGCCAGCAGTTTCATTGGACAGGGGGGGAAACTTCAGCCCCAGCATTTT.

This clone was recorded only once. The identical CDR3 is also encoded by other nucleotide sequences in the sample. This sequence joins TRBV6-5 and TRBJ1-1; weak D call: TRBD1 (6 bases). The CDR3 is 14 amino acids. CDR1 MNHEY and CDR2 SVGAGI come from the germline V gene. Between the trimmed V and J ends, which lost 2 bases and 1 base, there was a span of 8 bases. Here the CDR3 reads CASSYDRRNTEAFF. The DNA of the CDR3 is TGTGCCAGCAGTTACGACAGGAGGAACACTGAAGCTTTCTTT.

The rearrangement links TRBV5-1 to TRBJ1-2; 8 bases match TRBD1. Germline CDR1 is SGHRS and CDR2 is YFSETQ. This CDR3 is built from 16 residues. Unmatched junction bases numbered 7, after V lost 0 bases and J lost 3 bases. CDR3 sequence: CASSLGGTGDYYGYTF. DNA for the CDR3: TGCGCCAGCAGCTTGGGTGGGACAGGCGATTACTATGGCTACACCTTC.

The chain links TRBV25-1 to TRBJ2-2, with D uncertain. The V gene lost 5 bases and the J gene lost 0 bases, with 10 bases spanning the gap. CDR3 length: 15 residues. The germline V gene has CDR1 MGHDK and CDR2 SYGVNS. CDR3 coding DNA: TGTGCCAGCAGTCCACAGTTCGCGAACACCGGGGAGCTGTTTTTT. Encoded protein: CASSPQFANTGELFF.

Points on this clone: The junction and the germline gene differ at one end; a read error may be behind it. The genes are TRBV7-3 and TRBJ1-1, with TRBD1 identical over 8 bases. The CDR3 covers 15 residues. Germline V CDR1 and CDR2: SGHTA, FQGTGA. The chain's CDR3 is CASSVTGTGNTEAFF. The CDR3 nucleotides read TGTGCCAGCAGCGTAACCGGGACAGGGAACACTGAAGCTTTCTTT.

This chain links TRBV2 with TRBJ1-2; 7 bases are shared with TRBD1. The CDR3 contains 13 residues. In germline, CDR1 is SNHLY, CDR2 FYNNEI. The V segment lost 6 bases and the J segment 4 bases; nucleotides outside the gene matches: 5. The CDR3 DNA is TGTGCCAGCAGAACACAGGGGATCTATGGCTACACCTTC. This sequence encodes CASRTQGIYGYTF.

This clone has only a few counts. The chain links TRBV6-5 to TRBJ2-5; D possibly corresponds to TRBD1 (5 bases). Germline V gene data show CDR1 as MNHEY and CDR2 as SVGAGI. This CDR3 spans 13 amino acids. V shed 7 bases and J shed 2 bases, with 11 bases lying between them. The CDR3 nucleotides read TGTGCCAGCACCCTCACAGGACAAGAGACCCAGTACTTC. Translated, it gives CASTLTGQETQYF.

This chain joins TRBV7-2 and TRBJ2-7; 8 nucleotides match TRBD1. CDR1 is SGHTA, CDR2 FQGNSA, per germline. V shed 7 bases, J shed 0 bases, and the junction held 5 bases outside the gene matches. The CDR3 runs to 14 residues. CDR3 residues: CASTRQGISYEQYF. The CDR3 DNA reads as TGTGCCAGCACACGACAGGGGATCTCCTACGAGCAGTACTTC. Full variable domain (outside the CDR3, taken from reference TRBV7-2 and TRBJ2-7): GAGVSQSPSNKVTEKGKDVELRCDPISGHTALYWYRQSLGQGLEFLIYFQGNSAPDKSGLPSDRFSAERTGGSVSTLTIQRTQQEDSAVYLCASTRQGISYEQYFGPGTRLTVT.

This rearrangement joins TRBV10-3 to TRBJ2-3; TRBD1 agrees at 10 bases. The CDR3 spans 15 residues. The ends lost 8 bases at V and 1 base at J; junction bases unmatched: 6. CDR1 and CDR2 (germline): ENHRY, SYGVKD. This CDR3 is CAIGTGTGGTDTQYF. The CDR3 nucleotides read TGTGCCATCGGGACCGGGACAGGGGGCACAGATACGCAGTATTTT.

The table lists this clone with a count of one. This rearrangement joins TRBV4-1 to TRBJ1-2; TRBD1 aligns across 8 bases. The germline CDR1 and CDR2 sequences are MGHRA and YSYEKL. The V and J ends lost 1 base and 1 base, in that order; junction bases with no gene match: 8. CDR3 size: 17 residues. CDR3 amino acids: CASSQGQGAQRNYGYTF. The CDR3 nucleotides are TGCGCCAGCAGCCAAGGTCAGGGGGCTCAACGTAACTATGGCTACACCTTC.

CDR3 residues: CASSFRLGQEAFF. The DNA of the CDR3 is TGTGCCAGCAGCTTCAGGTTAGGACAAGAAGCTTTCTTT. This rearrangement joins TRBV5-4 to TRBJ1-1; TRBD1 is a possible D gene (5 bases). CDR1 and CDR2 (germline): SGHNT, YYREEE (reference sequence). This CDR3 is built from 13 residues. Trimming took off 2 bases at V and 8 bases at J, with 13 bases between the two ends. The full variable domain, rest sourced from reference TRBV5-4 and TRBJ1-1, is ETGVTQSPTHLIKTRGQQVTLRCSSQSGHNTVSWYQQALGQGPQFIFQYYREEENGRGNFPPRFSGLQFPNYSSELNVNALELDDSALYLCASSFRLGQEAFFGQGTRLTVV.

This clone was found a few times. This rearrangement joins TRBV19 to TRBJ1-6; 9 nucleotides match TRBD1. The CDR3 length is 14 residues. The trim removed 4 bases at V and 10 bases at J, leaving 5 bases unmatched. CDR1 is LNHDA and CDR2 is SQIVND in the germline V gene (reference sequence). The CDR3 region is CASSTTGGLSPLHF. CDR3 sequence (DNA): TGTGCCAGTAGTACAACAGGGGGCTTGTCACCCCTCCACTTT.